This TCR beta chain was sequenced for a study of breast tumors, draining lymph nodes, adjacent tissues. The lymph nodes were axillary draining lymph nodes from breast cancer patients. A word on this clonotype: Its antigen is undetermined.

Via MiXCR, TCRdb re-called the multiplex PCR reads, giving one row per CDR3 protein. The sample holds around 110,000 distinct CDR3 sequences; roughly 33% are singletons and the top ten take around 6%. The V end lost 6 bases, the J end lost 5 bases, and 4 bases lay between the germline ends. The CDR3 loop spans 11 amino acids. Study-wide findings and caveats: Data fit most tumor T cells coming from lymph node, expanding in tumor. Compared with lymph nodes, tumors were less diverse; compared with nontumor tissue, more. Tumor and nontumor repertoires were significantly more similar in luminal-like than in basal-like breast cancer. The lymph node origin of tumor T cells was framed as consistent with a hypothesis, not demonstrated.

This clonotype was sampled from a female donor with breast cancer. Some clones in this sample may be carry-over from other donors' samples. This chain links TRBV12-3 or TRBV12-4 with TRBJ2-2, with no clear D. Sequenced input: axillary lymph node tissue. The DNA of the CDR3 is TGTGCCAGCAGACTTACCGGGGAGCTGTTTTTT. This gives the protein CASRLTGELFF.